The sequence of this T cell receptor (beta chain) was determined in a study of tumor and adjacent non-tumor tissue in lung cancer. The wider study: The cohort had about 12 adenocarcinoma, a couple of squamous cell and 1 small cell patients. Each sample yielded 3.5 million to 5 million productive TCRbeta reads on average. Stage I to III disease affected 9 to 10 men and 5 women aged roughly 31 to 85.

General study findings and limits: Shorter survival was associated with higher TCR diversity in tumors.

The germline CDR1 and CDR2 sequences are DFQATT and SNEGSKA (reference sequence). CDR3 length: 14 residues. Remarks on this clonotype: No antigen is known for it. Given a much more abundant clone one base away, this may be a read error.

Three rounds of nested PCR, following a modified ARM-PCR protocol, produced the TCRbeta library. TCRdb reprocessed the multiplex PCR reads with MiXCR, giving one entry per CDR3 protein. The data show around 99,000 distinct CDR3 sequences, 75% seen once. No cell sorting was done before RNA was extracted from the tissue. This clonotype was obtained from a woman aged 60-75 years with non-small cell lung cancer. The sequencing sample was made of lung tumor tissue. V usage is TRBV20-1 and J usage is TRBJ2-3; possibly TRBD1 for D (5 bases). The CDR3 protein is CIALGASSTDTQYF. The CDR3 DNA follows: TGCATTGCTCTAGGGGCATCTAGCACAGATACGCAGTATTTT.